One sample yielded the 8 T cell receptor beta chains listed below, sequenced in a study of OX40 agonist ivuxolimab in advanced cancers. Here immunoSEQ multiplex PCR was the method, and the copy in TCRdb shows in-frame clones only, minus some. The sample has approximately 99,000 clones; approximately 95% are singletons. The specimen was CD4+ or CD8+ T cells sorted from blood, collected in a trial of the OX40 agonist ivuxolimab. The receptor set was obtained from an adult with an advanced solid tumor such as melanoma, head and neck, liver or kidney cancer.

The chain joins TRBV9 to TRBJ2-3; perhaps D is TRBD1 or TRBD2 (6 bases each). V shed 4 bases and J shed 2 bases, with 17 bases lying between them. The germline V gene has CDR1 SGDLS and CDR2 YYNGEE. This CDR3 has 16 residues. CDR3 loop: CASSPSGGGHTDTQYF. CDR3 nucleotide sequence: TGTGCCAGCAGCCCCAGTGGAGGGGGGCACACAGATACGCAGTATTTT.

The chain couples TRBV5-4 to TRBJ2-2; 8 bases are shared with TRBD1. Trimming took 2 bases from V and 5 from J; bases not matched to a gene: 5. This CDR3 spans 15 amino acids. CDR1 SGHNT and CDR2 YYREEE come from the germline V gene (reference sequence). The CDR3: CASSLDRGWTGELFF. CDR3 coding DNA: TGTGCCAGCAGCTTAGACAGGGGTTGGACCGGGGAGCTGTTTTTT. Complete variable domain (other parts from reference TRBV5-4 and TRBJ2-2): ETGVTQSPTHLIKTRGQQVTLRCSSQSGHNTVSWYQQALGQGPQFIFQYYREEENGRGNFPPRFSGLQFPNYSSELNVNALELDDSALYLCASSLDRGWTGELFFGEGSRLTVL.

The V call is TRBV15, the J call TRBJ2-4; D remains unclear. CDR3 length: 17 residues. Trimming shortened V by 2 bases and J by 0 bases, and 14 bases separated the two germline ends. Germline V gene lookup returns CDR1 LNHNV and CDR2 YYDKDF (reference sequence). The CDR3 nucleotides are TGTGCCACCAGCAGATCGTCGCTTGGTCTAGCCAAAAACATTCAGTACTTC. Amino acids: CATSRSSLGLAKNIQYF.

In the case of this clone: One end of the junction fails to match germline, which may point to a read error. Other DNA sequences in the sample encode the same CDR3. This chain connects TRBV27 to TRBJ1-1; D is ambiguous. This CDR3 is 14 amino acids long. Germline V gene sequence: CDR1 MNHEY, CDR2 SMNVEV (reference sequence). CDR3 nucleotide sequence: TGTGCCAGCAGTTCCAGATACTCGGGCCCTGAAGCCTTCTTT. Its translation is CASSSRYSGPEAFF.

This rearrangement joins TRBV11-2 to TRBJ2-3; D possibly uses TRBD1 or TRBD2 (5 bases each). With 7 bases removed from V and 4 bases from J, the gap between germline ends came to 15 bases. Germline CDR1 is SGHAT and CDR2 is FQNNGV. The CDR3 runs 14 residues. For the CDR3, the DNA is TGTGCCAGCATGAGGGCAGACAGCCCAGATACGCAGTATTTT. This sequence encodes CASMRADSPDTQYF.

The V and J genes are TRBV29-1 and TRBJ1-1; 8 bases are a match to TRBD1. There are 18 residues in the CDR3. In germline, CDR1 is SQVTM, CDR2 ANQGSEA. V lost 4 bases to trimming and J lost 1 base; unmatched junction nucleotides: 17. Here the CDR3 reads CSVAVGVSDRVKNTEAFF. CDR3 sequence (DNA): TGCAGCGTTGCAGTAGGCGTGTCGGACAGGGTTAAGAACACTGAAGCTTTCTTT.

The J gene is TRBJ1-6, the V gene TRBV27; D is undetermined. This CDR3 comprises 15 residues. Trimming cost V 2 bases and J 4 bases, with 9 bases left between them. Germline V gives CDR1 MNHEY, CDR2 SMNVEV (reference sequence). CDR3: CASSLVLPYNSPLHF. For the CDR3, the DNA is TGTGCCAGCAGTTTAGTCCTTCCATATAATTCACCCCTCCACTTT.

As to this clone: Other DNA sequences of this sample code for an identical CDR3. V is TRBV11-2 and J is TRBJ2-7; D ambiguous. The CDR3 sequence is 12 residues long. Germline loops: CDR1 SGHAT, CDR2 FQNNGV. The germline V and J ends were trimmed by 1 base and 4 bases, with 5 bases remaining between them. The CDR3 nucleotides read TGTGCCAGCAGCTTAGGGGATTACGAGCAGTACTTC. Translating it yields CASSLGDYEQYF.